This is a list of T cell receptor beta chains from one sample in a study of T-cell reconstitution after alpha-beta-depleted transplantation in children. TCRdb passed the PCR reads through MiXCR, listing each CDR3 protein once. The data show approximately 430,000 distinct CDR3 sequences, with roughly 15% seen just once and approximately 29% held by the top ten. The sample here was PBMCs, mostly from graft donor cells, taken 360 days after TCRalphabeta/CD19-depleted stem cell transplant. These receptors were taken from a boy less than two years old who had a stem cell transplant for Wiskott-Aldrich syndrome, so the T cells may come from the graft donor. CDR3s include the opening cysteine and the closing phenylalanine or tryptophan. Clone size is stated in some rows and not others, as once, few, many or a class when expanded.

clone size: .
V gene: TRBV18
J gene: TRBJ2-1
CDR3 protein: CASSPTSLYLYNEQFF

clone size: few
V gene: TRBV10-3
J gene: TRBJ2-6
CDR3 protein: CAISEVGTRPSGANVLTF

clone size: .
V gene: TRBV5-5
J gene: TRBJ2-3
CDR3 protein: CASSVREILFTDTQYF

clone size: many
V gene: TRBV5-1
J gene: TRBJ2-7
CDR3 protein: CASNGGIGYEQYF

clone size: few
V gene: TRBV6-5
J gene: TRBJ2-1
CDR3 protein: CASSYGDRNNEQFF

clone size: few
V gene: TRBV4-3
J gene: TRBJ2-7
CDR3 protein: CASSQVWDGNYEQYF

clone size: few
V gene: TRBV7-2
J gene: TRBJ2-2
CDR3 protein: CASSPRGDGELFF

clone size: many
V gene: TRBV5-1
J gene: TRBJ2-1
CDR3 protein: CASSRGQSSYNEQFF

clone size: .
V gene: TRBV4-2
J gene: TRBJ2-2
CDR3 protein: CASSLGSAGGLWIGELFF

clone size: few
V gene: TRBV4-2
J gene: TRBJ2-7
CDR3 protein: CASSQDWTSGYEQYF

clone size: .
V gene: TRBV12-3/TRBV12-4
J gene: TRBJ2-2
CDR3 protein: CASSLATTTGELFF

clone size: .
V gene: TRBV4-3
J gene: TRBJ2-7
CDR3 protein: CASSQRPLGGYEQYF

clone size: .
V gene: TRBV10-1
J gene: TRBJ2-2
CDR3 protein: CASSEGVPGELFF

clone size: few
V gene: TRBV7-9
J gene: TRBJ2-1
CDR3 protein: CASMGSGRSFNEQFF